The 21 T cell receptor beta chains below were found in one sample sequenced in a study of T-cell memory formation after mild COVID-19. One entry per CDR3 protein results from TCRdb running MiXCR on the 5' RACE reads. The sample comprises about 560,000 distinct CDR3 sequences, less than 25% of which are singletons, and roughly 9.1% rests with the top ten. The specimen sequenced was PBMCs or a T cell subset sorted from them (not recorded which). These receptors came from an adult woman who had mild COVID-19 (a few samples of this study predate the infection). Cell type and time point are not known.

CDR3 sequence: CASSLLPSGSNTGELFF. DNA of the CDR3: TGCGCCAGCAGCCTACTCCCGTCAGGGTCGAACACCGGGGAGCTGTTTTTT. This chain uses TRBV4-1 with TRBJ2-2; D is perhaps TRBD1 (5 bases). Per germline, CDR1 MGHRA and CDR2 YSYEKL. Trimming stripped 4 bases from V and 0 bases from J, with 15 bases between. This CDR3 has 17 residues.

Only a few counts were recorded for this clonotype. The chain combines TRBV5-1 with TRBJ2-4; TRBD1 or TRBD2 may be the D gene (5 bases each). This CDR3 spans 15 amino acids. Germline-derived CDR1 and CDR2 are SGHRS and YFSETQ. V was cut by 4 bases and J by 4 bases, with 15 bases left in between. The DNA of the CDR3 is TGCGCCAGCAGCGGGCCGGGGCCAGCTAAAAACATTCAGTACTTC. Its translation: CASSGPGPAKNIQYF.

The gene calls are TRBV7-2 and TRBJ1-1, with TRBD1 matching over 7 bases. CDR3 length: 13 amino acids. J gave up 12 bases and V 0 bases, and 7 bases lay outside the gene matches. From germline, CDR1 is SGHTA and CDR2 FQGNSA. This chain's CDR3 is CASSLAEGGSSFF. The CDR3 coding sequence is TGTGCCAGCAGCTTAGCTGAAGGGGGCTCATCTTTCTTT.

This clonotype was counted between two and nine times. The V gene is TRBV24-1, the J gene TRBJ2-1; 11 bases are a match to TRBD2. This CDR3 has 17 amino acids. Germline CDR1 reads KGHDR; CDR2 reads SFDVKD. The V and J ends lost 3 bases and 7 bases, in that order; junction bases with no gene match: 10. The CDR3 reads CATSDVPLAGGRNEQFF. The CDR3 nucleotides are TGTGCCACCAGTGATGTTCCCCTAGCGGGGGGACGAAATGAGCAGTTCTTC.

The table lists this clonotype with a few counts. This chain links TRBV20-1 with TRBJ1-2; 11 bases align to TRBD1. The CDR3 totals 13 residues. The junction had 1 base not matched to a gene; V was cut back by 3 bases and J by 4 bases. From germline, CDR1 is DFQATT and CDR2 SNEGSKA (reference sequence). CDR3 sequence reads: CSARDRGPYGYTF. CDR3 nucleotides: TGCAGTGCTAGGGACAGGGGGCCCTATGGCTACACCTTC.

This rearrangement joins TRBV27 to TRBJ2-2; TRBD2 matches at 11 bases. The V and J ends lost 2 bases and 7 bases, in that order; junction bases with no gene match: 9. Germline V gene data show CDR1 as MNHEY and CDR2 as SMNVEV (reference sequence). This CDR3 has 17 residues. The CDR3 reads CASSLLIAGGQGGELFF. CDR3 nucleotide sequence: TGTGCCAGCAGTTTACTTATAGCGGGGGGGCAAGGCGGGGAGCTGTTTTTT.

This clonotype appeared a few times. The gene calls are TRBV12-3 or TRBV12-4 and TRBJ1-1, with D perhaps matching TRBD1 (5 bases). The CDR3 runs 14 residues. Trimming removed 8 bases at V and 1 base at J, with 14 bases between. The CDR3 DNA reads as TGTGCCAGCCGGTTCTCAGGGCAGAACACTGAAGCTTTCTTT. Encoded protein: CASRFSGQNTEAFF.

A few counts support this clonotype. The chain links TRBV5-1 to TRBJ2-7; 8 nucleotides match TRBD1. The CDR3 has 15 residues. CDR1 is SGHRS and CDR2 is YFSETQ in the germline V gene. The trim removed 5 bases at V and 3 bases at J, leaving 10 bases unmatched. CDR3 amino acids: CASRPQGGLHYEQYF. CDR3 coding DNA: TGCGCCAGCAGGCCACAGGGGGGACTCCACTACGAGCAGTACTTC. Using reference TRBV5-1 and TRBJ2-7 for the parts outside the CDR3, the full variable domain is KAGVTQTPRYLIKTRGQQVTLSCSPISGHRSVSWYQQTPGQGLQFLFEYFSETQRNKGNFPGRFSGRQFSNSRSEMNVSTLELGDSALYLCASRPQGGLHYEQYFGPGTRLTVT.

V usage is TRBV5-1 and J usage is TRBJ2-5; D tentatively reads TRBD1 or TRBD2 (5 bases each). The germline CDR1 and CDR2 sequences are SGHRS and YFSETQ. There are 14 residues in the CDR3. Trimming removed 3 bases at V and 2 bases at J, with 11 bases between. The CDR3 coding sequence is TGCGCCAGCAGCTGGGGGTTTGGTCAAGAGACCCAGTACTTC. Translated, it gives CASSWGFGQETQYF.

The chain links TRBV11-1 to TRBJ2-7; 9 bases match TRBD2. The CDR3 has 16 amino acids. V trimming: 1 base; J trimming: 3 bases; junction bases outside the gene matches: 7. The germline V gene has CDR1 SGHAT and CDR2 FQDESV (reference sequence). CDR3: CASSLGLLAGDYEQYF. In DNA form, the CDR3 reads TGTGCCAGCAGCTTAGGTCTACTAGCGGGCGACTACGAGCAGTACTTC. Full variable domain (missing parts from reference TRBV11-1 and TRBJ2-7): EAEVAQSPRYKITEKSQAVAFWCDPISGHATLYWYRQILGQGPELLVQFQDESVVDDSQLPKDRFSAERLKGVDSTLKIQPAELGDSAMYLCASSLGLLAGDYEQYFGPGTRLTVT.

This clonotype was seen only a few times. This chain connects TRBV4-1 to TRBJ1-1; TRBD1 agrees at 8 bases. This CDR3 region has 15 residues. Germline-derived CDR1 and CDR2 are MGHRA and YSYEKL. Unmatched junction bases numbered 13, after V lost 2 bases and J lost 11 bases. This CDR3 is CASSQFAGGAGLAFF. The CDR3 nucleotides are TGCGCCAGCAGCCAATTTGCAGGGGGCGCAGGTTTGGCTTTCTTT.

In this sample, this clonotype turned up many times. V and J are TRBV5-1 and TRBJ2-3; the match to TRBD1 covers 9 bases. The germline CDR1 and CDR2 sequences are SGHRS and YFSETQ. The CDR3 contains 15 residues. Germline trimming cut 2 bases from V and 1 base from J; bases unmatched to any gene: 2. CDR3 region: CASSFGDRGTDTQYF. The CDR3 DNA follows: TGCGCCAGCAGCTTTGGGGACAGGGGCACAGATACGCAGTATTTT.

This clonotype was observed many times. V and J are TRBV7-2 and TRBJ2-1, with TRBD2 as a possible D gene (6 bases). The CDR3 has 17 residues. Trimming shortened V by 1 base and J by 0 bases, and 13 bases separated the two germline ends. Germline V gene lookup returns CDR1 SGHTA and CDR2 FQGNSA. The CDR3 DNA reads as TGTGCCAGCAGCTTAGGTCTAGCGCTGAGCTCCTACAATGAGCAGTTCTTC. Its translation: CASSLGLALSSYNEQFF.

In this sample, this clonotype turned up a few times. The chain joins TRBV4-1 to TRBJ1-1; 12 positions match TRBD1. Germline trimming cut 2 bases from V and 0 bases from J; bases unmatched to any gene: 7. The CDR3 extends over 18 amino acids. CDR1 is MGHRA and CDR2 is YSYEKL in the germline V gene. CDR3 loop: CASSQPPGQGAMNTEAFF. The DNA of the CDR3 is TGCGCCAGCAGCCAACCTCCGGGACAGGGGGCTATGAACACTGAAGCTTTCTTT.

This clonotype has more than one count but fewer than ten. This rearrangement joins TRBV7-9 to TRBJ2-7; 9 bases fit TRBD2. V lost 4 bases and J lost 7; bases outside the gene matches: 11. There are 15 residues in the CDR3. CDR1 SEHNR and CDR2 FQNEAQ come from the germline V gene (reference sequence). CDR3 residues: CASSWTGGRADEQYF. CDR3 nucleotide sequence: TGTGCCAGCAGCTGGACCGGCGGGAGGGCCGATGAGCAGTACTTC.

This clonotype was seen more than once but under ten times. The rearrangement joins TRBV27 to TRBJ2-7; D is possibly TRBD1 or TRBD2 (5 bases each). The ends were cut back, 3 bases at V and 5 bases at J, with 11 bases in the middle. The CDR3 contains 13 residues. CDR1 and CDR2 from the germline V gene are MNHEY and SMNVEV (reference sequence). As DNA, the CDR3 is TGTGCCAGCAGTTTGTCAGGGACCCACGAGCAGTACTTC. This sequence encodes CASSLSGTHEQYF.

The chain couples TRBV24-1 to TRBJ2-1; TRBD1 matches at 9 bases. The germline CDR1 and CDR2 sequences are KGHDR and SFDVKD. The CDR3 length is 14 residues. The V segment lost 2 bases and the J segment 9 bases; nucleotides outside the gene matches: 4. The CDR3 bases are TGTGCCACCAGTGATTGGGACAGGGATGGTGAGCAGTTCTTC. Protein product: CATSDWDRDGEQFF.

V gene TRBV6-6 combines with J gene TRBJ2-4; 9 nucleotides line up with TRBD2. CDR3 length equals 20 residues. Germline V gene lookup returns CDR1 MNHNY and CDR2 SVGAGI (reference sequence). Germline trimming cut 6 bases from V and 0 bases from J; bases unmatched to any gene: 18. Here the CDR3 reads CASSPVVKRGADLAKNIQYF. As DNA, the CDR3 is TGTGCCAGCAGCCCCGTGGTCAAGCGGGGGGCCGATCTAGCCAAAAACATTCAGTACTTC.

The chain links TRBV7-3 to TRBJ2-1, with 10 nucleotides matching TRBD1. Germline V lookup: CDR1 SGHTA, CDR2 FQGTGA. V lost 5 bases to trimming and J lost 4 bases; unmatched junction nucleotides: 5. The CDR3 length is 15 residues. CDR3 coding DNA: TGTGCCAGCAGCAGGGGACAGGGGAAGTACAATGAGCAGTTCTTC. It codes for CASSRGQGKYNEQFF.

This clonotype was picked up a small number of times. This chain joins TRBV25-1 and TRBJ2-1, with TRBD2 as a possible D gene (6 bases). V gave up 4 bases and J gave up 6 bases, with 31 bases separating them. Germline V gene sequence: CDR1 MGHDK, CDR2 SYGVNS. The CDR3 is 20 amino acids. The CDR3: CASSGVRDPRSNGSINEQFF. The DNA for the CDR3 is TGTGCCAGCAGTGGTGTGAGGGACCCCCGTTCGAACGGGAGTATCAATGAGCAGTTCTTC.

The sample holds a few counts of this clonotype. The V gene is TRBV5-5, the J gene TRBJ2-6; D may be TRBD1 (7 bases). Trimming took 1 base from V and 0 from J, leaving 17 bases between them. Germline-derived CDR1 and CDR2 are SGHKS and YYEKEE (reference sequence). The CDR3 runs to 19 residues. The CDR3 spells CASSLIPGQTSSGANVLTF. In nucleotides, the CDR3 is TGTGCCAGCAGCTTGATTCCGGGACAGACTAGCTCTGGGGCCAACGTCCTGACTTTC.